This TCR beta chain was documented in a study of OX40 agonist ivuxolimab in advanced cancers. Regarding the complete study: Ivuxolimab was a fully human IgG2 agonistic monoclonal antibody targeting the costimulatory receptor OX40 (CD134). Intravenous ivuxolimab was administered to patients every 2 weeks at six dose levels: 0.01, 0.1, 0.3, 1.5, 3 and 10 mg/kg. Among the 52 dose-escalation patients, approximately 20 had hepatocellular carcinoma, 15 melanoma, 9 renal cell carcinoma and 9 head and neck cancer. In the dose-escalation cohort, approximately 82% of patients were male, and the mean age was approximately 60 years, with a range of roughly 23 to 85. Prior anti-PD-1, anti-PD-L1 or anti-CTLA-4 therapy was permitted, and checkpoint inhibitors had been received by around 40% of dose-escalation patients. Partial responses were achieved by three dose-escalation patients, of whom one had hepatocellular carcinoma and two had cutaneous melanoma. The purpose of peripheral TCRbeta sequencing was to test whether ivuxolimab changed TCR sequence diversity and led to clonal T-cell expansion. The paper covers the monotherapy dose-escalation part of the phase I ivuxolimab trial, which included N of about 50 patients.

As for this clone: The antigen it binds to is not known. No much larger clonotype is one base removed from it; base qualities were not supplied.

The trial excluded patients who had a history of autoimmune disease or were on systemic immunosuppression. Peripheral blood for TCR sequencing was collected from all dose cohorts at baseline, on cycle 4 day 1, and on cycle 7 day 1. The samples were drawn from a first-in-human, open-label, multicenter phase I dose-escalation trial of ivuxolimab. Adults with locally advanced or metastatic head and neck squamous cell, hepatocellular, melanoma or renal cell carcinoma were enrolled in the trial. Before TCR sequencing, CD4+ T cells and CD8+ T cells were sorted from peripheral blood as separate populations. Per the germline V gene, MNHGY is the CDR1 and SVAAGI is the CDR2. The V end gives up 5 bases and the J end 7 bases, leaving 6 bases in the junction not matched to a gene. Counted from cysteine to phenylalanine, this CDR3 has 14 amino acids. The entry retains the CDR3 DNA only, 42 bases that are in frame from base 1.

To sequence the TCRbeta CDR3 region, genomic DNA was isolated from the sorted cells. TCRbeta CDR3 regions were sequenced using the immunoSEQ Assay. TCRdb re-hosts the immuneACCESS table, in-frame sequences only. Its copies lack some clones; in the studies checked, an unresolved V gene accounts for under half of them, and the cause for the rest is not known. For this sample the table gives 57,000 or so clones, of which about 92% were detected only once. Of the sample, 0.62% is held by the ten largest clones. Results the study describes overall, beyond this receptor: Low levels of normalized T-cell clonal expansion were also seen in some patients who did not respond. In partial responders in the 0.1-3.0 mg/kg groups, normalized peripheral clonal expansion was found to be among the lowest, especially among CD8+ T cells. At doses from 0.1 to 3.0 mg/kg, clonal expansion was seen in both CD4+ and CD8+ blood T cells between baseline and week 6. On average, CD8+ T cells showed more expanded clones than CD4+ T cells after ivuxolimab. Antigen specificity was not determined for the clonally expanded peripheral T cells.

This sample comprised CD4+ or CD8+ T cells sorted from blood, obtained in a trial of the OX40 agonist ivuxolimab. The sequence joins TRBV6-9 to TRBJ2-7, and 12 junctional nucleotides match TRBD2. The sequence derives from an adult with an advanced solid tumor such as melanoma, head and neck, liver or kidney cancer. CDR3 region: CASSLAGGLGEQYF. The nucleotides read TGTGCCAGCAGTCTAGCGGGGGGGCTAGGAGAGCAGTACTTC.